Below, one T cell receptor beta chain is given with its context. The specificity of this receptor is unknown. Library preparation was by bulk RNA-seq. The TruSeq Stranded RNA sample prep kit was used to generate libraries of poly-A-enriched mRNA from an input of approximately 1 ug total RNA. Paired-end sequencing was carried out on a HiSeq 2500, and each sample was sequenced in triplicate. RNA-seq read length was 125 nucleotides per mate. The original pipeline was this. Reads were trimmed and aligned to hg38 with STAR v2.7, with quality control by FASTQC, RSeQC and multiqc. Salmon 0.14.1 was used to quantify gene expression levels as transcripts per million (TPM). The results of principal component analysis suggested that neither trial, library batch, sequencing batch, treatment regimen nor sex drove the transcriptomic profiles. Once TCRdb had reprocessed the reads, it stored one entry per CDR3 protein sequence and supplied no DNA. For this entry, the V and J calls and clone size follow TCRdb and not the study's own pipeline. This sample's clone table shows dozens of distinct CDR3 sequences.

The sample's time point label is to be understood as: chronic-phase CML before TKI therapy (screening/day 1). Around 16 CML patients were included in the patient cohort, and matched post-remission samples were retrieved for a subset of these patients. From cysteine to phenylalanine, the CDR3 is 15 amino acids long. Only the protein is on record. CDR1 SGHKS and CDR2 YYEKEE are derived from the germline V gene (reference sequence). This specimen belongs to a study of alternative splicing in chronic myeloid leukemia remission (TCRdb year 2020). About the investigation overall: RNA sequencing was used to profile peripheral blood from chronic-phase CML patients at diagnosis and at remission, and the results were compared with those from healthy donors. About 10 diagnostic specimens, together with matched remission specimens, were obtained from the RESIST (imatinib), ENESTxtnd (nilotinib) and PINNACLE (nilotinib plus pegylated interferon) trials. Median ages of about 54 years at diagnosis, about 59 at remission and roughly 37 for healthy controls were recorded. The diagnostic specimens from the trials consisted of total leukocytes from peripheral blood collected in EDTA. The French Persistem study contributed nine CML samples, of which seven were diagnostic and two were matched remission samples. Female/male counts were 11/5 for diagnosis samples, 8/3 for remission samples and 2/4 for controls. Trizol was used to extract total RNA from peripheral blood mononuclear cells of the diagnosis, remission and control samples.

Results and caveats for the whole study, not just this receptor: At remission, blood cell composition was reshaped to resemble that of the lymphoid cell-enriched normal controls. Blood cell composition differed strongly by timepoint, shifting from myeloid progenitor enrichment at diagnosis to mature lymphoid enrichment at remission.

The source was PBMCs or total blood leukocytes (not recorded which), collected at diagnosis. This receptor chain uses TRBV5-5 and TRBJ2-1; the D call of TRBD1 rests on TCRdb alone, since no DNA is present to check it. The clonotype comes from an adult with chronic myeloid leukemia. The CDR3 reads CASSLRDRVHNEQFF.